The 5 T cell receptor beta chains presented below share a single source sample, sequenced in a study of T and B cells in COVID-19 patients. TRB rearrangements were amplified by multiplex PCR with BIOMED2 TRB-A/B primers. TCRdb passed the multiplex PCR reads through MiXCR, listing each CDR3 protein once. The table records more than 7,000 distinct CDR3 sequences, 35% to 50% of them present only once. TRB was amplified from about 240-490 ng of blood genomic DNA. Sequencing was carried out using blood. The receptors originated from a human donor who had recovered from COVID-19.

V and J are TRBV5-6 and TRBJ2-1; 11 positions match TRBD2. The CDR3 is made up of 13 amino acids. After removal of 5 bases from V and 8 bases from J, the junction contained 3 bases not matched to a gene. Germline CDR1 SGHDT, CDR2 YYEEEE. The CDR3 nucleotides are TGTGCCAGCAGTAGCGGGGGGGCCTATGAGCAGTTCTTC. Residues: CASSSGGAYEQFF.

This clonotype was counted between two and nine times. The chain joins TRBV5-6 to TRBJ2-1; 7 bases are shared with TRBD2. Looked up from germline, CDR1 is SGHDT and CDR2 is YYEEEE. The CDR3 spans 13 residues. Losses at the gene ends were 7 bases for V and 7 bases for J; bases not matched to a gene: 8. CDR3 loop: CASHPTGGNEQFF. For the CDR3, the DNA is TGTGCCAGCCACCCCACCGGGGGGAATGAGCAGTTCTTC.

In this sample, this clonotype turned up once. V gene TRBV11-3 combines with J gene TRBJ2-3, with 12 bases fitting TRBD2. Germline V gene sequence: CDR1 SGHNT, CDR2 YENEEA. The CDR3 contains 20 residues. J lost 0 bases, V lost 1 base, and 11 bases had no gene match. The CDR3 loop reads CASSLGGTSGGTTSTDTQYF. The CDR3 bases are TGTGCCAGCAGCTTAGGGGGAACTAGCGGGGGGACAACTAGCACAGATACGCAGTATTTT. The whole variable domain, filled in from reference TRBV11-3 and TRBJ2-3, reads EAGVVQSPRYKIIEKKQPVAFWCNPISGHNTLYWYLQNLGQGPELLIRYENEEAVDDSQLPKDRFSAERLKGVDSTLKIQPAELGDSAVYLCASSLGGTSGGTTSTDTQYFGPGTRLTVL.

Relative to its sample, this clonotype is medium-sized. The chain uses TRBV19 and TRBJ2-6, with 7 bases identical to TRBD1. The V and J ends lost 5 bases and 4 bases, in that order; junction bases with no gene match: 8. The CDR3 sequence is 16 residues long. The germline gives CDR1 LNHDA, CDR2 SQIVND (reference sequence). The CDR3 loop reads CASSPRDRGGANVLTF. DNA for the CDR3: TGTGCCAGTAGTCCCCGGGACAGAGGGGGGGCCAACGTCCTGACTTTC.

The genes are TRBV18 and TRBJ1-2, with 8 bases that match TRBD1. Germline trimming cut 3 bases from V and 4 bases from J; bases unmatched to any gene: 7. The CDR3 contains 15 residues. Germline V gene sequence: CDR1 KGHSH, CDR2 LQKENI. The DNA of the CDR3 is TGTGCCAGCTCACCCGGGACAGGAGACTTCTATGGCTACACCTTC. Translated: CASSPGTGDFYGYTF.